This T cell receptor (beta chain) was profiled in a study of blood T cell repertoires in COVID-19. Turning to the study itself: Donors in the United States, Italy and Spain gave samples during acute or convalescent COVID-19. The cDNA or gDNA used as material had been derived from T cells, B-cell-depleted T cells, or PBMCs.

Study processing details: Reference gene primers were amplified, and this amplification served to estimate nucleated cell counts. Method: immunoSEQ multiplex PCR; TCRdb's copy keeps in-frame clones and lacks some. That table gives V, J and clone size, and the DNA gave D and trimming. Found here are 450,000 or so clones, about 91% of them singletons; the top ten hold 0.9%. The V end was cut by 7 bases, the J end by 7 bases, with 26 bases between. This CDR3 is built from 17 residues. The V gene's germline CDR1 is SGDLS and CDR2 YYNGEE. A Seattle source enrolled patients during active infection and followed them longitudinally. This clone occurred a few times.

The sequence came from a man between 18 and 35 years old with COVID-19, enrolled during active disease. The V call is TRBV9, the J call TRBJ1-4; D is uncertain. Sequenced: peripheral blood. The chain's CDR3 is CASRSGGSHSESEKLFF. In DNA, the CDR3 is TGTGCCAGCCGGTCTGGAGGTTCTCACTCGGAAAGTGAAAAACTGTTTTTT.